This TCR beta chain was recorded in a study of early T cells in non-severe SARS-CoV-2 infection. One entry per CDR3 protein, called by TCRdb with MiXCR from the 5' RACE reads. The sample shows around 58,000 distinct CDR3 sequences, about 7.7% of them seen only once. Looked up from germline, CDR1 is DFQATT and CDR2 is SNEGSKA (reference sequence). The CDR3 has 13 residues. Trimming pared 6 bases from V and 9 bases from J, leaving 20 bases between. V is TRBV20-1 and J is TRBJ2-5; D gene unclear. The sample here was whole blood, taken at baseline. This TCR was sampled from an adult who was a healthcare worker with PCR-confirmed SARS-CoV-2 infection or an uninfected control (not recorded which). CDR3 nucleotide sequence: TGCAGTGCCATAGCCAGCGTACACACCCCCCAGTACTTC. Protein sequence: CSAIASVHTPQYF.